This TCR beta chain was found in a study of shared clonotypes between healthy human individuals. General study results and limits: Among a handful of donors, roughly 5% of naive CD4 clonotypes were found in common.

Naivety among CD8 cells was defined by CD45RO negativity and positive CCR7 selection, thereby excluding terminally differentiated effector memory CD45RA+ cells. Deep level was the assay's run setting. Using immunoSEQ multiplex PCR, the repertoire was profiled, and TCRdb retains in-frame clones only, with some absent. The sample holds around 580,000 clones, 95% to 98% seen once. The ends were cut back, 0 bases at V and 2 bases at J, with 2 bases in the middle. Germline lookup yields CDR1 MNHEY and CDR2 SMNVEV (reference sequence). This CDR3 has 14 amino acids. Of note for this clone: No antigen is known for it.

The source material was naive CD8+ T cells sorted from blood. The clonotype was recovered from a man between 25 and 39 years old in good health. The rearrangement links TRBV27 to TRBJ2-6, with no clear D. CDR3 loop: CASSLSAGANVLTF. The CDR3 nucleotides are TGTGCCAGCAGTTTATCAGCTGGGGCCAACGTCCTGACTTTC.